The clone carrying this T cell receptor beta chain is medium-sized. Thyroid surgery was preceded by no treatment in any patient. Authors' data handling: To classify distant metastasis in papillary thyroid cancer, a model was built from CDR3 differences across clinicopathological groups. Via MiXCR, TCRdb re-called the PCR reads. These V and J calls originate from TCRdb's pipeline instead of the authors' own analysis. The sample includes approximately 15,000 clones, around 13% of them seen just once. The data stem from a study of metastatic and nonmetastatic thyroid tumors. The V gene lost 2 bases and the J gene lost 2 bases, with 7 bases spanning the gap. Germline-derived CDR1 and CDR2 are SNHLY and FYNNEI. The CDR3 runs 14 residues.

The receptor comes from a female donor with papillary thyroid cancer or a benign thyroid nodule (not recorded which). Some clones in this sample may be carry-over from other donors' samples. Sample: tumor tissue. The rearrangement joins TRBV2 to TRBJ1-3; D not resolved. The CDR3 is CASSERSPGNTIYF. Written as DNA, the CDR3 is TGTGCCAGCAGTGAACGCAGTCCTGGAAACACCATATATTTT. The variable domain in full, with the rest retrieved from reference TRBV2 and TRBJ1-3, is EPEVTQTPSHQVTQMGQEVILRCVPISNHLYFYWYRQILGQKVEFLVSFYNNEISEKSEIFDDQFSVERPDGSNFTLKIRSTKLEDSAMYFCASSERSPGNTIYFGEGSWLTVV.